The clone carrying this T cell receptor beta chain was recorded at least ten times. The antigen remains unidentified. These data are taken from a study of T cell repertoires in cytomegalovirus infection. Study summary: It was recently identified HLA-C-restricted and well-studied HLA-B-restricted CMV epitopes that the study used. Public TCR beta signature analysis indicated the presence of both CMV infection and matching HLA type. Findings and caveats of the study: Using cumulative public TCR beta family frequency, the authors identified those who carried CMV together with the relevant HLA. It was HLA-C-restricted CMV-specific TCR beta clonotypes that dominated the response ex vivo.

TCRdb reprocessed the reads with MiXCR, giving one entry per CDR3 protein. The sample shows about 740,000 distinct CDR3 sequences, around 32% of them seen only once. Germline V lookup: CDR1 SGHVS, CDR2 FQNEAQ. V was trimmed by 0 bases and J by 6 bases, leaving 12 bases between them. The CDR3 sequence is 15 residues long. The starting material was cultured PBMCs, obtained from culture after CMV antigen stimulation. This receptor was taken from a human donor in good health (CMV status not recorded). Some clones in this sample may be carry-over from other donors' samples. The J gene is TRBJ2-1, the V gene TRBV7-8; D is ambiguous. The CDR3 is CASSLASTAFNEQFF. CDR3 DNA sequence: TGTGCCAGCAGCTTAGCCAGTACGGCGTTCAATGAGCAGTTCTTC.